These 6 T cell receptor beta chains originate from one sample sequenced in a study of blood T cells in healthy people across ages. With a J-beta primer mix and a sample-barcoded 5' primer, a second PCR ran about 7 to 12 cycles. TCRdb fed the 5' RACE reads into MiXCR, producing one record per CDR3 protein. The sample has about 720,000 distinct CDR3 sequences, about a fifth seen once. Material: blood. Every receptor here comes from a man between 65 and 80 years old in good health.

The chain combines TRBV5-1 with TRBJ2-1; D uncertain. V dropped 3 bases and J dropped 7 bases, with 14 bases sitting between them. Germline V lookup: CDR1 SGHRS, CDR2 YFSETQ. CDR3 length: 14 residues. CDR3 in amino acids: CASSSDPRRNEQFF. The DNA of the CDR3 is TGCGCCAGCAGCTCCGACCCCAGGAGAAATGAGCAGTTCTTC.

In its sample, this clonotype was seen many times. V usage is TRBV7-2 and J usage is TRBJ2-1; 13 bases are a match to TRBD2. The J segment lost 2 bases and the V segment lost 3 bases, leaving 1 base of the junction unmatched. Germline V lookup: CDR1 SGHTA, CDR2 FQGNSA. This CDR3 is 16 amino acids long. This chain's CDR3 is CASSLTSGGTYNEQFF. The DNA for the CDR3 is TGTGCCAGCAGCTTGACTAGCGGGGGGACCTACAATGAGCAGTTCTTC.

This clonotype has more than one count but fewer than ten. The chain is built from TRBV30 and TRBJ1-1; D is unresolved. CDR3 length: 12 residues. Germline V gene data show CDR1 as GTSNPN and CDR2 as SVGIG (reference sequence). Deletions cut 0 bases from V and 6 bases from J, with 8 bases between. Here the CDR3 reads CAWSVNRPEAFF. The CDR3, as DNA: TGTGCCTGGAGTGTGAATAGACCTGAAGCTTTCTTT.

This clonotype has more than one count but fewer than ten. The chain joins TRBV18 to TRBJ2-2; 9 nucleotides match TRBD1. Trimming cost V 5 bases and J 5 bases; bases outside gene matches: 6. Per the germline V gene, CDR1 is KGHSH and CDR2 is LQKENI. This CDR3 is 15 amino acids long. CDR3 region: CASSTGTGKTGELFF. CDR3 bases: TGTGCCAGCTCAACCGGGACAGGGAAAACCGGGGAGCTGTTTTTT. The full variable domain, in which reference TRBV18 and TRBJ2-2 provide the parts outside the CDR3, is NAGVMQNPRHLVRRRGQEARLRCSPMKGHSHVYWYRQLPEEGLKFMVYLQKENIIDESGMPKERFSAEFPKEGPSILRIQQVVRGDSAAYFCASSTGTGKTGELFFGEGSRLTVL.

The chain joins TRBV29-1 to TRBJ1-3, with D unclear. The V and J ends lost 7 bases and 1 base respectively, with 8 bases between them. CDR3 length equals 12 residues. Germline V gives CDR1 SQVTM, CDR2 ANQGSEA. The CDR3 spells CSGRVSGNTIYF. The CDR3 DNA follows: TGCAGCGGAAGGGTTTCTGGAAACACCATATATTTT.

This chain links TRBV29-1 with TRBJ2-1; possibly TRBD2 for D (6 bases). Germline CDR1 and CDR2: SQVTM and ANQGSEA. The CDR3 spans 13 residues. The V end was cut by 5 bases, the J end by 2 bases, with 10 bases between. The CDR3 loop reads CSVLGGAYNEQFF. DNA for the CDR3: TGCAGCGTTTTGGGGGGAGCCTACAATGAGCAGTTCTTC.